These 10 T cell receptor beta chains were sequenced from one sample in a study of technical replicates of blood from a few donors. TCRdb's table, derived via immunoSEQ multiplex PCR, lists solely in-frame clones and lacks some. This sample yields roughly 90,000 clones, of which roughly 92% are seen a single time; under 0.3% belongs to the top ten. Sample: T cells isolated from PBMCs. These receptors originate from a human donor in good health.

The V call is TRBV28, the J call TRBJ2-1; 7 bases match TRBD1. Germline trimming cut 4 bases from V and 8 bases from J; bases unmatched to any gene: 5. CDR3 size: 13 residues. Germline CDR1 and CDR2: MDHEN and SYDVKM. The DNA of the CDR3 is TGTGCCAGCAGTTACAGGGGTCCGCATGAGCAGTTCTTC. It yields the protein CASSYRGPHEQFF. The full variable domain, rest sourced from reference TRBV28 and TRBJ2-1, is DVKVTQSSRYLVKRTGEKVFLECVQDMDHENMFWYRQDPGLGLRLIYFSYDVKMKEKGDIPEGYSVSREKKERFSLILESASTNQTSMYLCASSYRGPHEQFFGPGTRLTVL.

The table lists this clone with a count of one. This chain joins TRBV28 and TRBJ1-2, with unresolved D. The germline V and J ends were trimmed by 2 bases and 7 bases, with 14 bases remaining between them. CDR1 MDHEN and CDR2 SYDVKM come from the germline V gene. This CDR3 has 14 amino acids. The CDR3 loop is CASSLAIPLSGYTF. DNA for the CDR3: TGTGCCAGCAGTTTAGCGATCCCGTTGAGTGGCTACACCTTC.

The J gene is TRBJ1-5, the V gene TRBV5-6, with D possibly TRBD1 on 6 matching bases. Trimming removed 2 bases at V and 0 bases at J, with 6 bases between. CDR3 length: 14 residues. Germline CDR1 is SGHDT and CDR2 is YYEEEE. The CDR3 bases are TGTGCCAGCAGCTTCAGGGGTAGCAATCAGCCCCAGCATTTT. This codes for CASSFRGSNQPQHF.

V is TRBV27 and J is TRBJ2-5, with 10 bases aligning to TRBD1. This CDR3 has 13 amino acids. V was pared by 8 bases and J by 5 bases, with 5 bases of the junction left unmatched. CDR1 and CDR2 from the germline V gene are MNHEY and SMNVEV (reference sequence). In nucleotides, the CDR3 is TGTGCCAGCGGGGTGGACAGGGGGGAGACCCAGTACTTC. Protein sequence: CASGVDRGETQYF.

This clone was counted between two and nine times. The chain uses TRBV7-7 and TRBJ2-7; TRBD1 aligns across 10 bases. J was trimmed by 1 base and V by 6 bases; bases with no gene match: 6. CDR3 length equals 15 residues. Germline CDR1 and CDR2: SSHAT and FNYEAQ (reference sequence). The CDR3, as DNA: TGTGCCAGCAGTAGTGGGACAGGGGCTTCCTACGAGCAGTACTTC. It specifies CASSSGTGASYEQYF.

The V call is TRBV18, the J call TRBJ1-2, with TRBD1 matching 12 bases. The J segment lost 6 bases and the V segment lost 2 bases, leaving 1 base of the junction unmatched. The V gene's germline CDR1 is KGHSH and CDR2 LQKENI. The CDR3 totals 14 residues. This CDR3 reads CASSPGTGGDGYTF. Here the CDR3 DNA reads TGTGCCAGCTCACCAGGGACAGGGGGCGATGGCTACACCTTC.

The genes are TRBV4-1 and TRBJ1-1, with TRBD1 matching over 12 bases. There are 16 residues in the CDR3. The V gene end was trimmed by 4 bases and the J gene end by 3 bases; junction bases not matched to a gene: 6. CDR1 and CDR2 (germline): MGHRA, YSYEKL. The CDR3 is CASSPGQGATYTEAFF. Written as DNA, the CDR3 is TGCGCCAGCAGCCCGGGACAGGGGGCAACGTACACTGAAGCTTTCTTT.

This chain links TRBV29-1 with TRBJ2-1, with TRBD2 matching 10 bases. The length of the CDR3 is 18 residues. J was trimmed by 8 bases and V by 7 bases; bases with no gene match: 23. Germline-derived CDR1 and CDR2 are SQVTM and ANQGSEA. The CDR3 DNA reads TGCAGCGCCAACGACTATAAAGGACTAGCGGAACTAGGGGATGAGCAGTTCTTC. This encodes CSANDYKGLAELGDEQFF.

This chain connects TRBV11-2 to TRBJ1-4; TRBD1 is a possible D gene (6 bases). CDR1 is SGHAT, CDR2 FQNNGV, per germline. The V end lost 4 bases, the J end lost 11 bases, and 20 bases lay between the germline ends. The CDR3 is 15 residues long. CDR3 nucleotide sequence: TGTGCCAGCAGCTCAATCCGACAGGACCTCTGGAAACTGTTTTTT. Translation: CASSSIRQDLWKLFF. The whole variable domain, filled in from reference TRBV11-2 and TRBJ1-4, reads EAGVAQSPRYKIIEKRQSVAFWCNPISGHATLYWYQQILGQGPKLLIQFQNNGVVDDSQLPKDRFSAERLKGVDSTLKIQPAKLEDSAVYLCASSSIRQDLWKLFFGSGTQLSVL.

The rearrangement joins TRBV29-1 to TRBJ2-7; D not resolved. This CDR3 region has 12 residues. The germline V gene has CDR1 SQVTM and CDR2 ANQGSEA. Trimming removed 4 bases from V and 0 bases from J, with 7 bases in between. In DNA form, the CDR3 reads TGCAGCGTTGTTGACTCCTCCTACGAGCAGTACTTC. Protein sequence: CSVVDSSYEQYF.